This T cell receptor beta chain was identified in a study of tumor-infiltrating lymphocytes in primary liver carcinoma. Study at large: These were node-negative, non-metastatic T1-T3 tumors of roughly 4 to 10 cm.

The sample holds many counts of this clonotype. Its antigen is currently unknown. Study-level findings and limits: Detection in all five tumor regions applied to only about 7.5-24% of top clones. The overlap of tumor-adjacent and tumor-blood pairs was smaller than that of tumor region pairs.

Germline-derived CDR1 and CDR2 are MGHRA and YSYEKL. The CDR3 is 17 residues long. The V and J ends lost 1 base and 4 bases, in that order; junction bases with no gene match: 9. RNA and DNA were co-extracted from around 18-30 mg of unsorted bulk tissue. Sampling was performed at five separate regions of each tumor. Making TCR beta cDNA involved roughly 500 ng total RNA and a constant-region primer. Construction of TCR beta libraries relied on three successive nested multiplex PCR rounds employing slightly modified ARM-PCR. Rounds one and two of PCR, each of 10 cycles, were primed with TRBV1-TRBV30 forward primers and a C-beta reverse primer. MiXCR was run by TCRdb on the multiplex PCR reads, yielding one entry per CDR3 protein. This table has approximately 110,000 distinct CDR3 sequences, approximately 70% appearing once.

The material sequenced was liver tumor tissue from sampling region 1. The subset is: tumor region T1, superior pole. The receptor was derived from a woman aged 60 to 75 with primary liver carcinoma and hepatitis B virus infection. The rearrangement joins TRBV4-1 to TRBJ1-1; 10 bases agree with TRBD1. The CDR3 DNA sequence: TGCGCCAGCAGCCAAGTGGGGACAGGGGCCGTGGGCACTGAAGCTTTCTTT. Protein product: CASSQVGTGAVGTEAFF.